This TCR beta chain originates from a study of cytomegalovirus exposure and HLA in healthy donors. Study as a whole: The 95 to 150 validation repertoires used a platform that matched the one used for the 600 to 750 first-cohort repertoires, as a later analysis reported. General study findings and limits: First-cohort TCR clusters were later found to tend to co-occur in the approximately 110 validation repertoires. The study flagged about 160 TCR beta chains as cytomegalovirus-associated.

As to this clone: Antigen: not known.

Sequenced by immunoSEQ multiplex PCR; TCRdb stores in-frame clones only, minus some. The sample has about 120,000 clones; roughly nine tenths are singletons. This TCR was sampled from a woman aged 18-29 years in good health and CMV-seronegative. The sample was PBMCs.

CDR3 sequence: CASNTGGNQPQHF. In DNA, the CDR3 is TGTGCCAGCAATACAGGGGGTAATCAGCCCCAGCATTTT. This rearrangement joins TRBV28 to TRBJ1-5; 8 bases fit TRBD1. Germline V gene data show CDR1 as MDHEN and CDR2 as SYDVKM. Losses at the gene ends were 7 bases for V and 4 bases for J; bases not matched to a gene: 3. The CDR3 sequence is 13 residues long.